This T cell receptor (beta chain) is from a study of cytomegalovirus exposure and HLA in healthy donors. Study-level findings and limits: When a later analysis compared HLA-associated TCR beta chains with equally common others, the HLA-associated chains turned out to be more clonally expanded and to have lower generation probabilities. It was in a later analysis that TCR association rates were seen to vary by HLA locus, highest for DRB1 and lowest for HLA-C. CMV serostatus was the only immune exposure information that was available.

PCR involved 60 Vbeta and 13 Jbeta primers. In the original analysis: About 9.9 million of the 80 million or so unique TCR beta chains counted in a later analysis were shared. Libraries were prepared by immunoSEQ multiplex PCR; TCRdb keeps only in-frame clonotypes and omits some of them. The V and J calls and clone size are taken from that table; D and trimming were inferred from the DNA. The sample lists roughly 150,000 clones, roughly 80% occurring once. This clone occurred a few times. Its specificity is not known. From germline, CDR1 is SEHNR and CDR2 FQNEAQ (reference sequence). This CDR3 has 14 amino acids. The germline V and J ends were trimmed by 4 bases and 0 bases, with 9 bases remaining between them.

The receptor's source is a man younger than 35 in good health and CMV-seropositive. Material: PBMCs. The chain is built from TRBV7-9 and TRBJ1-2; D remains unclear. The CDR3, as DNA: TGTGCCAGCAGCTCATGGGCAGCTAACTATGGCTACACCTTC. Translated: CASSSWAANYGYTF.